This entry describes one TCR beta chain. The specificity of this receptor is unknown. Base quality data are lacking; no much larger clone is found one base away. The trim is 1 base for V and 4 bases for J, with a gap of 15 bases between the germline ends. Sequences SGHNT (CDR1) and YENEEA (CDR2) are obtained from the germline V gene. Reading from cysteine to phenylalanine, the CDR3 counts 16 amino acids. CDR3 DNA is the only sequence kept; it has 48 bases, read in frame from the first base. The sample belongs to a study of cytomegalovirus exposure and HLA in healthy donors (dated by TCRdb to about 2017). General notes on the study: According to a later analysis, the 120 or so validation repertoires were produced on the same platform as the 700 or so repertoires of the first cohort. To predict cytomegalovirus infection status, the study brought together high-throughput TCR immunosequencing, statistical association of individual TCRs with disease status, and machine learning. The aim of the study was to test whether cataloging public T cell receptors could identify signatures of past pathogen exposure. Along with the approximately 700-subject first cohort, a separate validation cohort of over a hundred different subjects was used.

The library relied on the immunoSEQ multiplex PCR assay. The authors' pipeline ran thus. To diagnose cytomegalovirus status from the catalog of TCR beta chain sequences, a statistical classification framework was built. TCRdb mirrors the immuneACCESS table, restricted to in-frame sequences. Some clones are absent from its copies; in checked studies, under half trace to an unresolved V gene, and the reason for the others is unknown. V, J and clone size are those of that table, while D and trimming were read from the DNA. Recorded for this sample are about 240,000 clones; approximately 84% of them occurred a single time. Jointly, the top ten make up around 1.2% of the sample. Beyond this particular receptor, the publication reports: A few of the identified cytomegalovirus-associated TCR beta chains were confirmed in vitro to be specific for cytomegalovirus antigens. The classifier was reported to diagnose cytomegalovirus status with high specificity and sensitivity in both the original cohort and the validation cohort. Subsequent analysis determined that TCRs grouped into clusters in the first cohort also showed a tendency toward co-occurrence across the 120 validation repertoires, and approximately 94% of cluster scores exceeded 0. A later analysis lacked HLA typing for the validation cohort, so it scored co-occurrence in that cohort across all 120 or so repertoires. The authors suggested that the approach could potentially be extended to other disease states and immunological phenotypes. A total of 150 or so TCR beta chains were listed by the study as associated with cytomegalovirus. Across donors, most TCR sequences were observed very rarely, whereas some public TCRs were present in many individuals.

Donors formed part of the validation cohort, which comprised 120 or so subjects and was distinct from the first cohort of 670 or so subjects. This sequence uses TRBV11-3 and TRBJ2-3; the D region possibly corresponds to TRBD2 (6 bases align). Sequenced input: PBMCs. The TCR sequence derives from a woman in her 30s in good health and CMV-seropositive. The DNA reads as follows: TGTGCCAGCAGCTTAGGGGCGGGACGCGGCCCAGATACGCAGTATTTT. Its coded protein is CASSLGAGRGPDTQYF.